Below, one T cell receptor (beta chain) is given with its context. With a J-beta primer mix and a sample-barcoded 5' primer, a second PCR ran roughly 7 to 11 cycles. Sequencing yielded, for each sample, at least 3 million paired-end reads carrying CDR3. Via MiXCR, TCRdb re-called the 5' RACE reads, giving one row per CDR3 protein. The data contain more than 1,400,000 distinct CDR3 sequences, around two fifths of them singletons. This entry comes from a study of blood T cells in healthy people across ages. Trimming took 2 bases from V and 5 from J, leaving 13 bases between them. Germline CDR1 reads MDHEN; CDR2 reads SYDVKM. This CDR3 contains 15 residues.

The chain recombines TRBV28 with TRBJ1-5; weak D call: TRBD1 (6 bases). The sample taken for sequencing was blood. This clonotype was obtained from a woman between 18 and 29 years old in good health. As DNA, the CDR3 is TGTGCCAGCAGTTTAACAGGGAGCTTTTATCAGCCCCAGCATTTT. The encoded protein is CASSLTGSFYQPQHF.